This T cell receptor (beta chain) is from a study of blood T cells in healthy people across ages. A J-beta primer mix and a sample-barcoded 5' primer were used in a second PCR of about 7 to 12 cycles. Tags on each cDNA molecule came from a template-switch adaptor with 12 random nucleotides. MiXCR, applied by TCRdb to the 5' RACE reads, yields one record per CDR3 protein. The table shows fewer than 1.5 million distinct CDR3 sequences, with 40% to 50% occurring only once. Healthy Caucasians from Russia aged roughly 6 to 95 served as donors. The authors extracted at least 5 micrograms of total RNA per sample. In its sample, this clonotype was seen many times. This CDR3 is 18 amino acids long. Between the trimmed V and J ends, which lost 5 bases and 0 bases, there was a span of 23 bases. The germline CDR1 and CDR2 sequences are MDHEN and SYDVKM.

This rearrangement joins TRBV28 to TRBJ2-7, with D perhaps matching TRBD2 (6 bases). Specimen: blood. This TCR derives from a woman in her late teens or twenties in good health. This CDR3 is CASSPLLESGDVSYEQYF. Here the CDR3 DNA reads TGTGCCAGCAGTCCCTTACTTGAGTCGGGGGACGTCTCCTACGAGCAGTACTTC.